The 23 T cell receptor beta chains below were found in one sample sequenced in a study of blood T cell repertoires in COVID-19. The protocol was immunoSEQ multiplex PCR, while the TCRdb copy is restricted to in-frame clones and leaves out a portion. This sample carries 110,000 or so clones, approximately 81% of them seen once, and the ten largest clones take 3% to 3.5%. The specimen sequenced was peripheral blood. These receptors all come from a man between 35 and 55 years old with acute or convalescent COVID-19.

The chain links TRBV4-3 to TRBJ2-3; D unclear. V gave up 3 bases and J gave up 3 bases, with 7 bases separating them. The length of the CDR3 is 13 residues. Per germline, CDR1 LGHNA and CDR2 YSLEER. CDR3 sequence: CASSQSRTDTQYF. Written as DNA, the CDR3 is TGCGCCAGCAGCCAGTCGAGGACAGATACGCAGTATTTT.

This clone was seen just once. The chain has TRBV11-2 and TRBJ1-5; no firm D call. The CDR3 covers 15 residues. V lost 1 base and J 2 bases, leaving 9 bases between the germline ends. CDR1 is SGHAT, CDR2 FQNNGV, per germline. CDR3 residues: CASSLAGMGNQPQHF. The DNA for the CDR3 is TGTGCCAGCAGCTTAGCCGGGATGGGCAATCAGCCCCAGCATTTT.

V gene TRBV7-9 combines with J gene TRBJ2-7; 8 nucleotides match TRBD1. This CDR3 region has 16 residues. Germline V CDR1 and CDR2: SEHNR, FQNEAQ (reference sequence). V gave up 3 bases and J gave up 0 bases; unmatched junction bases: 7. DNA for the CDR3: TGTGCCAGCAGCTTGTTCGCCGGACAGGGCTCCTACGAGCAGTACTTC. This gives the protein CASSLFAGQGSYEQYF.

CDR3 protein: CASSLGVQSFYNSPLHF. The CDR3 DNA is TGCGCCAGCAGCTTGGGGGTACAGTCCTTCTATAATTCACCCCTCCACTTT. V and J are TRBV5-1 and TRBJ1-6; D is undetermined. Trimming took off 0 bases at V and 3 bases at J, with 13 bases between the two ends. The CDR3 loop spans 17 amino acids. Germline CDR1 and CDR2: SGHRS and YFSETQ. The full variable domain, its missing parts supplied by reference TRBV5-1 and TRBJ1-6, is KAGVTQTPRYLIKTRGQQVTLSCSPISGHRSVSWYQQTPGQGLQFLFEYFSETQRNKGNFPGRFSGRQFSNSRSEMNVSTLELGDSALYLCASSLGVQSFYNSPLHFGNGTRLTVT.

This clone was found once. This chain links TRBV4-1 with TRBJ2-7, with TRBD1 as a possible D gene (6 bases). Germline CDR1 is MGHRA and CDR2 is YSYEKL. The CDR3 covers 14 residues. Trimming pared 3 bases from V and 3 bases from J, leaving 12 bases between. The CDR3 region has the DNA TGCGCCAGCAGCCAGGTTTACAGGGACTACGAGCAGTACTTC. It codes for CASSQVYRDYEQYF.

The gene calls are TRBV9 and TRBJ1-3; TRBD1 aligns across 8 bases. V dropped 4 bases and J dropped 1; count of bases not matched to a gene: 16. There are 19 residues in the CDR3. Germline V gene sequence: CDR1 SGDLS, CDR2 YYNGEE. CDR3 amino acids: CASSHRTGSAKSSGNTIYF. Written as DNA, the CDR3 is TGTGCCAGCAGCCATAGGACAGGGAGTGCAAAATCATCTGGAAACACCATATATTTT.

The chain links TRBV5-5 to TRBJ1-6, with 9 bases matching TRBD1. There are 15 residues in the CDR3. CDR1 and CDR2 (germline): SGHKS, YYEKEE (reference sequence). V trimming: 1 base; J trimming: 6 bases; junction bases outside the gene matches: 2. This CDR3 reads CASSLRQGGNSPLHF. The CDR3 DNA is TGTGCCAGCAGCTTGAGACAGGGGGGTAATTCACCCCTCCACTTT.

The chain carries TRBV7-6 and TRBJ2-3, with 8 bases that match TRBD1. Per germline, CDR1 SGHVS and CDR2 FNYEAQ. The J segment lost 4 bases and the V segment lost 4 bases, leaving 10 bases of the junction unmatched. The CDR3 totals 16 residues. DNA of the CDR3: TGTGCCAGCAGCTCAGGACAGGGAAGAAACGCAGATACGCAGTATTTT. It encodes CASSSGQGRNADTQYF.

The chain's CDR3 is CASSLVMNTEAFF. The DNA of the CDR3 is TGTGCCAGCAGCTTGGTAATGAACACTGAAGCTTTCTTT. The rearrangement links TRBV5-5 to TRBJ1-1; D gene uncertain. CDR1 and CDR2 from the germline V gene are SGHKS and YYEKEE (reference sequence). V dropped 0 bases and J dropped 0 bases, with 3 bases sitting between them. CDR3 length: 13 amino acids.

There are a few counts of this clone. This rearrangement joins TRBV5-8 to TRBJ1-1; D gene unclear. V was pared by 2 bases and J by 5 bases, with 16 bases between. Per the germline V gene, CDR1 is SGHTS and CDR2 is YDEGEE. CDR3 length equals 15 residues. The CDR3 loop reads CASSFAQARGTEAFF. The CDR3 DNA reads TGTGCCAGCAGCTTTGCCCAGGCGCGGGGTACTGAAGCTTTCTTT.

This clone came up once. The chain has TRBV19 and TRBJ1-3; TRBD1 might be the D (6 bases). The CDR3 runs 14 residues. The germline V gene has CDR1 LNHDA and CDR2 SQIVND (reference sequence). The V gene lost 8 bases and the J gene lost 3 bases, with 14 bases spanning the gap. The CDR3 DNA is TGTGCCAGTGCCCAAGGGGGACATGGAAACACCATATATTTT. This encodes CASAQGGHGNTIYF. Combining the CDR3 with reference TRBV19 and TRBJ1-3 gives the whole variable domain DGGITQSPKYLFRKEGQNVTLSCEQNLNHDAMYWYRQDPGQGLRLIYYSQIVNDFQKGDIAEGYSVSREKKESFPLTVTSAQKNPTAFYLCASAQGGHGNTIYFGEGSWLTVV.

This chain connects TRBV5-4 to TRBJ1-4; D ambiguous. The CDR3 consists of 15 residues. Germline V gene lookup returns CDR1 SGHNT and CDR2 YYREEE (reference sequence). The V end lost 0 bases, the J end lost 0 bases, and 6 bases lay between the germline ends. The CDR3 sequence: CASSLEPATNEKLFF. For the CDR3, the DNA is TGTGCCAGCAGCTTGGAACCAGCAACTAATGAAAAACTGTTTTTT.

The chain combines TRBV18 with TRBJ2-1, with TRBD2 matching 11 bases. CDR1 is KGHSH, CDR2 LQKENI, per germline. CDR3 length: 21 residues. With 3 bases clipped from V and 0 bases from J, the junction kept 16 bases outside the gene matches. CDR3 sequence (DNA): TGTGCCAGCTCACCCATCTTTGGTACGACTAGCGGGGAGAGCTCCTACAATGAGCAGTTCTTC. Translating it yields CASSPIFGTTSGESSYNEQFF.

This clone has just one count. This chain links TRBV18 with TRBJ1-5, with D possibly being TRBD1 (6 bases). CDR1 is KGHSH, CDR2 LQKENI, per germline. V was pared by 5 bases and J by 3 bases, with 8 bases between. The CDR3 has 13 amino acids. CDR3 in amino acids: CASSTGYNQPQHF. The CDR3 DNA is TGTGCCAGCTCAACAGGGTACAATCAGCCCCAGCATTTT.

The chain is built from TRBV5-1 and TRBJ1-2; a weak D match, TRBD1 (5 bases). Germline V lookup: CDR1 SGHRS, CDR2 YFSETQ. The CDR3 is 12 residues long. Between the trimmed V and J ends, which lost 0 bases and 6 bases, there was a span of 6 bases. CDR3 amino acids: CASSLAGDGYTF. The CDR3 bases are TGCGCCAGCAGCTTGGCGGGGGATGGCTACACCTTC.

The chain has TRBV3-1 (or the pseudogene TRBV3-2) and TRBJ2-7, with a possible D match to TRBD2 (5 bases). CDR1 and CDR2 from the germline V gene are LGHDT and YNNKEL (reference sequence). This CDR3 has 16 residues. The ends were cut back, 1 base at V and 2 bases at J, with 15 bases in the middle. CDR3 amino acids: CASSQGKIGLPYEQYF. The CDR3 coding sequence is TGTGCCAGCAGCCAAGGGAAAATAGGACTCCCCTACGAGCAGTACTTC.

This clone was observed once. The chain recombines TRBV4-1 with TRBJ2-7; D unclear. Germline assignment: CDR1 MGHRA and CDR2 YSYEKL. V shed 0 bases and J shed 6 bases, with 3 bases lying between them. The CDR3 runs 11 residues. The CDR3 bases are TGCGCCAGCAGCCAAGACGGCGAGCAGTACTTC. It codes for CASSQDGEQYF.

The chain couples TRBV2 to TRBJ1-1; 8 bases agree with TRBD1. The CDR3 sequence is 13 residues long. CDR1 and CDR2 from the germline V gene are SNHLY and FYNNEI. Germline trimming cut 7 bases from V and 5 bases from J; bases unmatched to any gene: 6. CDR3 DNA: TGTGCCAGCAAGATACAGGGGGTAACTGAAGCTTTCTTT. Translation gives CASKIQGVTEAFF.

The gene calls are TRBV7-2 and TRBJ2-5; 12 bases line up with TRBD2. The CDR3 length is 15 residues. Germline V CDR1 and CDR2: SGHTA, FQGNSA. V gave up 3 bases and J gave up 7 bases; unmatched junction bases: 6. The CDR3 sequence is CASSFSSGGVWTQYF. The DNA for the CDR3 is TGTGCCAGCAGCTTCTCTAGCGGGGGGGTATGGACCCAGTACTTC.

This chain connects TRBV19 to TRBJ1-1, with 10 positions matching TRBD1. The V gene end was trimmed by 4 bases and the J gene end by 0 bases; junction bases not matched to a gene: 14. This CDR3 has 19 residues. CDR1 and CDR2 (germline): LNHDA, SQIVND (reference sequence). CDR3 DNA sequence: TGTGCCAGTAGTAAACCGGAGGACAGGGGGGGTAACATGAACACTGAAGCTTTCTTT. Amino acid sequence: CASSKPEDRGGNMNTEAFF.

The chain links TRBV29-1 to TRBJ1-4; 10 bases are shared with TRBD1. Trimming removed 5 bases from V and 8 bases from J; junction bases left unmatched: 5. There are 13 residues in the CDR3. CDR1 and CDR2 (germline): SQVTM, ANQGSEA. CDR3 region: CSVSSGQGEKLFF. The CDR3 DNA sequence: TGCAGCGTTTCTTCGGGACAGGGGGAAAAACTGTTTTTT.

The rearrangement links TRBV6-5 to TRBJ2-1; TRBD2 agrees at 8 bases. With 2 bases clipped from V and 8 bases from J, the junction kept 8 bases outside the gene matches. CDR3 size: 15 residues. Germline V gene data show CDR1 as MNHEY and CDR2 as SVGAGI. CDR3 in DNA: TGTGCCAGCAGTTACCGGGGGGGGGCCATCGATGAGCAGTTCTTC. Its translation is CASSYRGGAIDEQFF.

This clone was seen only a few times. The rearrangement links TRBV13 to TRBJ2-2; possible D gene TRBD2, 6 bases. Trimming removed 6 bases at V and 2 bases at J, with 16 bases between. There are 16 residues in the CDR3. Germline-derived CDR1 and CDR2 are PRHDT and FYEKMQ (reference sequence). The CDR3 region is CASRFGGAANTGELFF. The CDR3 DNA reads TGTGCCAGCAGGTTTGGAGGGGCCGCAAACACCGGGGAGCTGTTTTTT.